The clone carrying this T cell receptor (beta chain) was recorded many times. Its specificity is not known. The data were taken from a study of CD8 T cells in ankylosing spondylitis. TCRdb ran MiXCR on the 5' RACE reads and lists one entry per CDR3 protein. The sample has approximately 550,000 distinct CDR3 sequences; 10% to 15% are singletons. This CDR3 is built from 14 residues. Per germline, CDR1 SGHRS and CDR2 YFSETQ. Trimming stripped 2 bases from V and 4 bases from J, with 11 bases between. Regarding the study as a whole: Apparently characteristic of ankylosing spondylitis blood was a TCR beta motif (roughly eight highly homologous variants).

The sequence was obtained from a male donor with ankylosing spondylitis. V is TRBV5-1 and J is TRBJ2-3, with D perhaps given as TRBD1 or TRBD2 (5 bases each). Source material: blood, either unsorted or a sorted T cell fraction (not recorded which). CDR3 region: CASSFTGTSDTQYF. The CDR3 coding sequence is TGCGCCAGCAGCTTTACCGGGACCTCAGATACGCAGTATTTT.